Listed below are T cell receptor beta chains from one sample, sequenced in a study of beta chain features in type 1 diabetes. Here immunoSEQ multiplex PCR was the method, and the copy in TCRdb shows in-frame clones only, minus some. Here the sample spans a few hundred thousand clones, 9.5% to 11% being singletons. Material for sequencing was naive CD4+ T cells from blood. All receptors come from a woman in her 30s in good health. Both conserved end residues are trimmed from each CDR3.

TRBV27,TRBJ1-2,ASSLVQGSNYGYT
TRBV30,TRBJ2-1,ASGALNEQF
TRBV6-6,TRBJ2-7,ASSYSGGRGYEQY
TRBV5-6,TRBJ1-1,ASSLPPNTEAF
TRBV6-5,TRBJ2-7,ASRTGGEQY
TRBV18,TRBJ1-2,ASSPYSDTWGYT
TRBV7-3,TRBJ2-1,ASSERTNEQF
TRBV7-2,TRBJ1-1,ASILTTRRISEAF
TRBV27,TRBJ2-1,ASSSTPDIGYNEQF
TRBV7-2,TRBJ2-7,ASSLSPRGRTYEQY
TRBV28,TRBJ2-6,ASGQVWSGANVLT
TRBV19,TRBJ2-7,ASSSHLRQYEQY
TRBV6-1,TRBJ2-2,ASSEWALGTRGRGTGELF
TRBV6-6,TRBJ1-1,ASSYSAGVPNTEAF
TRBV30,TRBJ2-7,AWAGDSGRPYEQY
TRBV30,TRBJ2-1,AYRVNEQF
TRBV29-1,TRBJ2-3,SVGLGLADTQY
TRBV11-2,TRBJ2-3,ASRSAGTGRTDTQY
TRBV19,TRBJ2-7,ASSLRTSGYEQY
TRBV7-9,TRBJ2-1,ASSFREFEQF
TRBV6-6,TRBJ1-2,ASSYRAGATNYGYT
TRBV5-1,TRBJ2-3,ASSLAGASTDTQY
TRBV2,TRBJ2-1,ASSESQGIPTRF
TRBV5-4,TRBJ2-1,ASSSQGAHEQF
TRBV19,TRBJ1-1,ASSLWTGGTEAF
TRBV6-5,TRBJ2-7,ASRFVRFYEQY
TRBV27,TRBJ2-5,ASSRRLGVETQY
TRBV7-2,TRBJ2-7,ASSLAPGQPYEQY
TRBV27,TRBJ2-1,ASGKLASSYNEQF
TRBV23-1,TRBJ2-2,ASRPRGSGQGSTPAKNTGELF
TRBV7-9,TRBJ2-7,ASSLVSYEQY
TRBV15,TRBJ1-3,ATSRDLSPPGNTIY